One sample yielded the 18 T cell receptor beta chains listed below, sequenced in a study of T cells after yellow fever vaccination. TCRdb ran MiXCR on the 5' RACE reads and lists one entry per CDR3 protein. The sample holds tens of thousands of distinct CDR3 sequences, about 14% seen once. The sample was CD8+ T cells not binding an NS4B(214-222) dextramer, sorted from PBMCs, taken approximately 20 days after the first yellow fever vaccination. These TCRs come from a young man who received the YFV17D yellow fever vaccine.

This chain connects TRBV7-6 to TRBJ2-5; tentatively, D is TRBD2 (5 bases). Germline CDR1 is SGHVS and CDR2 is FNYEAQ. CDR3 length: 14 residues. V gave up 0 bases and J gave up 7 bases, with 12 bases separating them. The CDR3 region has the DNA TGTGCCAGCAGCTTAGCAGGCCCTGCGGGGACCCAGTACTTC. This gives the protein CASSLAGPAGTQYF.

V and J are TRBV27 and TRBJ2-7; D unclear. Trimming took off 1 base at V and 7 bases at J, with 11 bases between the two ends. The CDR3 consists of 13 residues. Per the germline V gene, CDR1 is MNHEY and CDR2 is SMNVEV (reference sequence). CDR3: CASSLYPVGEQYF. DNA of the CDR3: TGTGCCAGCAGTTTATACCCGGTGGGGGAGCAGTACTTC.

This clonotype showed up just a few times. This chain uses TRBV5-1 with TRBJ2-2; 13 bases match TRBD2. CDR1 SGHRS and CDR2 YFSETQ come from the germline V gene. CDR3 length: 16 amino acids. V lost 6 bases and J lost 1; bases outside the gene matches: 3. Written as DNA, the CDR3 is TGCGCCAGCATGGGACTAGCGGGGCTGAACACCGGGGAGCTGTTTTTT. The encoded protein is CASMGLAGLNTGELFF.

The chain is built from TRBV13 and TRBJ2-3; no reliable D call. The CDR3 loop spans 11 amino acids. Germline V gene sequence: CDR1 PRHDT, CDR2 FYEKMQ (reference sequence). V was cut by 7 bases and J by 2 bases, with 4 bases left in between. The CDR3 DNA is TGTGCCAGCACCATCACAGATACGCAGTATTTT. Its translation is CASTITDTQYF.

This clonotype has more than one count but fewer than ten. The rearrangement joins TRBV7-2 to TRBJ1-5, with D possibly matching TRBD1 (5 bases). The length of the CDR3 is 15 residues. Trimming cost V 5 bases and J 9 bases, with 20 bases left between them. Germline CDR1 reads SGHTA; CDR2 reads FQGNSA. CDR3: CASSPTGGVGRPQHF. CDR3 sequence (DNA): TGTGCCAGCAGCCCCACCGGGGGGGTGGGGAGGCCCCAGCATTTT.

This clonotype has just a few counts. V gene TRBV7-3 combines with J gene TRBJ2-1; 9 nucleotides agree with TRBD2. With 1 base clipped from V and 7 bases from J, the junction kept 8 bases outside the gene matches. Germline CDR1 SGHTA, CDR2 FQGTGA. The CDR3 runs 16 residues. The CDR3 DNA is TGTGCCAGCAGCTTAAGCGGTAGCGGGGGTCCAAATGAGCAGTTCTTC. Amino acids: CASSLSGSGGPNEQFF. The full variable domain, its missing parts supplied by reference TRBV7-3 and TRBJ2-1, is GAGVSQTPSNKVTEKGKYVELRCDPISGHTALYWYRQSLGQGPEFLIYFQGTGAADDSGLPNDRFFAVRPEGSVSTLKIQRTERGDSAVYLCASSLSGSGGPNEQFFGPGTRLTVL.

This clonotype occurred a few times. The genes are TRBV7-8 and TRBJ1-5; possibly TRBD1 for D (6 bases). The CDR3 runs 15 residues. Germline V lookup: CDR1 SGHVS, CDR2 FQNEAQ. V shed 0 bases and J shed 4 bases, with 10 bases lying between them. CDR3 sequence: CASSLASRGNQPQHF. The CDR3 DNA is TGTGCCAGCAGCTTAGCGAGCAGGGGTAATCAGCCCCAGCATTTT.

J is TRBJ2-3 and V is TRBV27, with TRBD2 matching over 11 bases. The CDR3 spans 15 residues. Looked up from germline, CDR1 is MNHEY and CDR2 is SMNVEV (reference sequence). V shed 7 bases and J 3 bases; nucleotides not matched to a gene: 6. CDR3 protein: CASIGLAGRTDTQYF. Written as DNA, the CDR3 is TGTGCCAGCATCGGACTAGCGGGTAGGACAGATACGCAGTATTTT.

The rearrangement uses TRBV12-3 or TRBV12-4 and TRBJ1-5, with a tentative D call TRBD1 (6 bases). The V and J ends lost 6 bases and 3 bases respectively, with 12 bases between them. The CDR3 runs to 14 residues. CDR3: CASSQDRSNQPQHF. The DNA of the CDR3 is TGTGCCAGCAGCCAGGACAGATCCAATCAGCCCCAGCATTTT.

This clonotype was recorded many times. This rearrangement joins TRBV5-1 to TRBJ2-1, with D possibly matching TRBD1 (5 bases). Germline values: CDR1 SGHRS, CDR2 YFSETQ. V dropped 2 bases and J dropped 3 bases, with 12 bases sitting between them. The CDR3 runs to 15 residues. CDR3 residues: CASSFLRQGYNEQFF. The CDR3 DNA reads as TGCGCCAGCAGCTTTTTGAGGCAGGGCTACAATGAGCAGTTCTTC.

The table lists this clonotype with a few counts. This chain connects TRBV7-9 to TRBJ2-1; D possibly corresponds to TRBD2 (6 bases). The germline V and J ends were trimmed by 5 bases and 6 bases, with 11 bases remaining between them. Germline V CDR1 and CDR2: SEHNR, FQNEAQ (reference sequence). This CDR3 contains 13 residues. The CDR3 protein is CASSPGLGNEQFF. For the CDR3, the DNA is TGTGCCAGCAGCCCGGGACTCGGCAATGAGCAGTTCTTC.

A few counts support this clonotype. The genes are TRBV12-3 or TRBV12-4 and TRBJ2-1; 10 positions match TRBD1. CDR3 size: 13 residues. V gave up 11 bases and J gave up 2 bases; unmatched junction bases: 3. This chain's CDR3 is CAQGTGAYNEQFF. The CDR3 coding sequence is TGTGCCCAGGGGACAGGGGCCTACAATGAGCAGTTCTTC.

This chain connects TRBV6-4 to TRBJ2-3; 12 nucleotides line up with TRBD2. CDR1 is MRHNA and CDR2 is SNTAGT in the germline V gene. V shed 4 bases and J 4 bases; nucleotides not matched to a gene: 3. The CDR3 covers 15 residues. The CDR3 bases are TGTGCCAGCAGTGCCGGGACTAGCGGGCCAGATACGCAGTATTTT. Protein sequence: CASSAGTSGPDTQYF.

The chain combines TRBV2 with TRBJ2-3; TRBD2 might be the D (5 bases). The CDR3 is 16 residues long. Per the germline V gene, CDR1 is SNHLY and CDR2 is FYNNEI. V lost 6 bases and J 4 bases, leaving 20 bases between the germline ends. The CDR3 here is CASSETRGLASDTQYF. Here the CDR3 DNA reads TGTGCCAGCAGCGAAACCAGAGGGTTAGCATCAGATACGCAGTATTTT.

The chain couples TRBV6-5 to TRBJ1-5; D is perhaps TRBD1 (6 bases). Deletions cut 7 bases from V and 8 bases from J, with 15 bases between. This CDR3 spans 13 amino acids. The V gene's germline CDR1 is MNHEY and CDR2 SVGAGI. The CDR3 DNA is TGTGCCAGCACTTGGGGGCCCGAGGAGCCCCAGCATTTT. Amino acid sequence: CASTWGPEEPQHF.

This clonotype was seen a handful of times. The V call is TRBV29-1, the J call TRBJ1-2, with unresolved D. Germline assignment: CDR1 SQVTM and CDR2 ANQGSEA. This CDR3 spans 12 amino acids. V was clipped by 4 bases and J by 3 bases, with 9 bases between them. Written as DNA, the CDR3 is TGCAGCGTTGTTGGGCACCACTATGGCTACACCTTC. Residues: CSVVGHHYGYTF. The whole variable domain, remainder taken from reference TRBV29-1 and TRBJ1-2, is SAVISQKPSRDICQRGTSLTIQCQVDSQVTMMFWYRQQPGQSLTLIATANQGSEATYESGFVIDKFPISRPNLTFSTLTVSNMSPEDSSIYLCSVVGHHYGYTFGSGTRLTVV.

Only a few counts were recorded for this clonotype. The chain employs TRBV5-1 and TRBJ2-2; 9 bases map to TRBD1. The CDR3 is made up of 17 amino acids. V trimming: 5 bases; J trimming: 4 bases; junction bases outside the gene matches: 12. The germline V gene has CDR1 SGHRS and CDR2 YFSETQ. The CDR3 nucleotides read TGCGCCAGCAGGAAAAGACCGGACAGGGGTTTCACCGGGGAGCTGTTTTTT. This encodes CASRKRPDRGFTGELFF.

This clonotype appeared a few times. As DNA, the CDR3 is TGCGCCTCCCGCTTTGAGGGGGCGTCGTCCGGGGAGCTGTTTTTT. This codes for CASRFEGASSGELFF. The rearrangement uses TRBV4-3 and TRBJ2-2, with TRBD1 matching 7 bases. J was trimmed by 6 bases and V by 11 bases; bases with no gene match: 15. Germline CDR1 and CDR2: LGHNA and YSLEER. This CDR3 is 15 amino acids long.